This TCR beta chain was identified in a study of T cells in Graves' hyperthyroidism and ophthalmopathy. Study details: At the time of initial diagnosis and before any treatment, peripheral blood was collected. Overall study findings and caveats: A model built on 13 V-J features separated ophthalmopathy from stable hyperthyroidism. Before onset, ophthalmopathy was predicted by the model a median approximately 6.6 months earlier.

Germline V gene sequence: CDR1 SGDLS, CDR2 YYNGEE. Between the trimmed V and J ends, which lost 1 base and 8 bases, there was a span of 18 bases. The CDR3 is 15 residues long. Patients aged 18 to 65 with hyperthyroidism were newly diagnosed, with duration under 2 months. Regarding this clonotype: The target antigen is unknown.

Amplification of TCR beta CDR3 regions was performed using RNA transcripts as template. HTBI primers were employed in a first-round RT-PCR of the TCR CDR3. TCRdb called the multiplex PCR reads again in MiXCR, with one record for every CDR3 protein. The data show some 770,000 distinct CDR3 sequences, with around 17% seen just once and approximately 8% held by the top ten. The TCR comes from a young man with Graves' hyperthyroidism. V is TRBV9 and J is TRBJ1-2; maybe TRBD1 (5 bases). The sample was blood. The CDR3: CASSVLDLPGGGYTF. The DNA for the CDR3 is TGTGCCAGCAGCGTACTGGATTTACCCGGGGGAGGCTACACCTTC.